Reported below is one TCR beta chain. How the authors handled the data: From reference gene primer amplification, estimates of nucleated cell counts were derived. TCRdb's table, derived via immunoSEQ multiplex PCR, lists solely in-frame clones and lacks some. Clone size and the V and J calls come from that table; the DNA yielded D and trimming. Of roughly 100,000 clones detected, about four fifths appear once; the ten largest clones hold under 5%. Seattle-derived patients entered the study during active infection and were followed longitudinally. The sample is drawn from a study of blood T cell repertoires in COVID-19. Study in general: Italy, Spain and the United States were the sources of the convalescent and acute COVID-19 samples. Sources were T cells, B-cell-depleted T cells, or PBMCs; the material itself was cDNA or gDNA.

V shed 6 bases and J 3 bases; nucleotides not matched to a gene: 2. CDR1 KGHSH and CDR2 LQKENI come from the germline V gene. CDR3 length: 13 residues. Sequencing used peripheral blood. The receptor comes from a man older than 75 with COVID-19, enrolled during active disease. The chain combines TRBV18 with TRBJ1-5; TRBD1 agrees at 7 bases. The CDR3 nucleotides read TGTGCCAGCTCCGAGGGGGCCAATCAGCCCCAGCATTTT. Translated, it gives CASSEGANQPQHF.